The T cell receptor (beta chain) described here comes from a study of blood T cell repertoires in COVID-19. The CDR3 contains 16 residues. The germline V gene encodes CDR1 SGHRS and CDR2 YFSETQ. V was clipped by 1 base and J by 1 base; unmatched bases: 3. The count of this clone is one. Profiled with immunoSEQ multiplex PCR; TCRdb holds only in-frame clones, not every one. This sample has approximately 210,000 clones, with about four fifths found just once. Sequencing was carried out using peripheral blood. This receptor was obtained from a woman in her 70s with active or convalescent COVID-19. V is TRBV5-1 and J is TRBJ1-1; 11 bases are shared with TRBD1. CDR3: CASSLRTGGENTEAFF. CDR3 nucleotides: TGCGCCAGCAGCTTGAGGACAGGGGGCGAGAACACTGAAGCTTTCTTT.